This T cell receptor beta chain was sequenced during a study of shared clonotypes between healthy human individuals. Libraries were prepared by immunoSEQ multiplex PCR; TCRdb keeps only in-frame clonotypes and omits some of them. The sample has 1.4 million or so clones, approximately 98.5% seen once; the top ten hold under 0.45%. The CDR3 loop spans 16 amino acids. The V segment lost 4 bases and the J segment 2 bases; nucleotides outside the gene matches: 8. The V gene's germline CDR1 is MNHEY and CDR2 SMNVEV (reference sequence). The TCR sequence derives from a man aged 30 to 45 in good health. The sample taken for sequencing was naive CD4+ T cells sorted from blood. The subset is: CD45RA+ positively selected. V and J are TRBV27 and TRBJ2-3, with 8 nucleotides matching TRBD1. CDR3 nucleotides: TGTGCCAGCAGTTACGGACAGGGCCTACTCACAGATACGCAGTATTTT. This encodes CASSYGQGLLTDTQYF.